Listed here is a single T cell receptor (beta chain). This sample stems from a study of blood T cell repertoires in COVID-19. Data came from immunoSEQ multiplex PCR; TCRdb stores just in-frame clones and leaves some out. The sample holds around 35,000 clones, about 88% seen once. V lost 3 bases and J lost 0, with 16 bases in between. CDR3 length: 17 residues. Germline V CDR1 and CDR2: SEHNR, FQNEAQ (reference sequence). What was sequenced was peripheral blood. The TCR was taken from a man between 60 and 75 years old with active COVID-19. J is TRBJ2-3 and V is TRBV7-9; D unclear. The CDR3: CASSFVTIRRSTDTQYF. CDR3 sequence (DNA): TGTGCCAGCAGCTTCGTGACCATTCGGAGAAGCACAGATACGCAGTATTTT.